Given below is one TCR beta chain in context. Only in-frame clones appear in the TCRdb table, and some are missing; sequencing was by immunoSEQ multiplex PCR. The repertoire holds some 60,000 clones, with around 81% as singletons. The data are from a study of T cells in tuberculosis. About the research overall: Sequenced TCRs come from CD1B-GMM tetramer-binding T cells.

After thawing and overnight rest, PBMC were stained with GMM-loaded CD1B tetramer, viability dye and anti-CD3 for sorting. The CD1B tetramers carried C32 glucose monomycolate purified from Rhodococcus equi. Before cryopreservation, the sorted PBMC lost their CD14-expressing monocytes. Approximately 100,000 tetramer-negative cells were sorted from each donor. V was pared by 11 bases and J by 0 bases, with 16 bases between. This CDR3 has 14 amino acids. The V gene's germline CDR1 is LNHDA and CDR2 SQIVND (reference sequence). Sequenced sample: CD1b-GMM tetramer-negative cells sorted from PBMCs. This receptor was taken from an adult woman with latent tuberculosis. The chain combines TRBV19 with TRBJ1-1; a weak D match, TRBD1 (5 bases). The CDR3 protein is CAVLGGGVNTEAFF. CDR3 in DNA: TGTGCCGTGTTGGGGGGAGGGGTGAACACTGAAGCTTTCTTT. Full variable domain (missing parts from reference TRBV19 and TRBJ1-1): DGGITQSPKYLFRKEGQNVTLSCEQNLNHDAMYWYRQDPGQGLRLIYYSQIVNDFQKGDIAEGYSVSREKKESFPLTVTSAQKNPTAFYLCAVLGGGVNTEAFFGQGTRLTVV.